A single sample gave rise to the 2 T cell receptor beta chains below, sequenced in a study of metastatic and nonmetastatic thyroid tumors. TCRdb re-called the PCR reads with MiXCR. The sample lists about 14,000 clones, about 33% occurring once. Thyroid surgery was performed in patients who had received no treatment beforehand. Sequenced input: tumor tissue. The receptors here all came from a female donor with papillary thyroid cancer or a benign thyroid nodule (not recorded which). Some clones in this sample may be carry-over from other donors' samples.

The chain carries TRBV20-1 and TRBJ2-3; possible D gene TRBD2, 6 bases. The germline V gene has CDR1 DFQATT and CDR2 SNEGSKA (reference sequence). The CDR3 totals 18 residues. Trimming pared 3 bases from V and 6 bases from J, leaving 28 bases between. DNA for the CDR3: TGCAGTGCTAGCGCCCCCGGGCAAGCGGGTGGGTTCATCGATACGCAGTATTTT. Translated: CSASAPGQAGGFIDTQYF.

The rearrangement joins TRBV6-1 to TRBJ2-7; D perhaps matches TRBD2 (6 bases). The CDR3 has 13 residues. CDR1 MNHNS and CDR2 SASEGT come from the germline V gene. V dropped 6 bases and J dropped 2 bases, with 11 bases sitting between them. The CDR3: CASRLTSAYEQYF. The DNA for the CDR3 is TGTGCCAGCAGGTTGACTAGTGCCTACGAGCAGTACTTC.